The entry that follows covers one T cell receptor beta chain sequence. Its target is not known. Produced via immunoSEQ multiplex PCR; TCRdb's table is partial and in-frame only. The table includes 150,000 to 160,000 clones, roughly 89% detected once. Time point meaning: blood 2 weeks post-SBRT. Treatment specified: 15 Gy SBRT to primary tumor, nephrectomy 4 weeks later. This renal cell carcinoma was of the clear cell type. Losses at the gene ends were 6 bases for V and 5 bases for J; bases not matched to a gene: 6. CDR1 is SGHKS, CDR2 YYEKEE, per germline (reference sequence). This CDR3 is 14 amino acids long. These data originate in a study of radiation and T cells in renal cell carcinoma. Turning to the study itself: Nephrectomy followed 15 Gy stereotactic body radiation by 4 weeks.

Points from the study as a whole: From baseline, blood top tumor clonotypes peaked at 2 weeks post-radiation.

V usage is TRBV5-5 and J usage is TRBJ1-1; 11 bases line up with TRBD1. Sequencing was performed on blood, taken from a patient whose treatment included radiotherapy and nephrectomy. The origin of this receptor is a woman aged 45-65 years with renal cell carcinoma. CDR3 DNA sequence: TGTGCCAGCATATTGGACAGGGGGCTGACTGAAGCTTTCTTT. This translates into CASILDRGLTEAFF.